The following is a T cell receptor (beta chain) sequence with its context. No antigen is known for it. CDR3 length: 17 amino acids. V lost 3 bases and J lost 0, with 16 bases in between. The source of the sample is a study of siplizumab effects on memory and regulatory T cells. Study conclusions and caveats: There was no confirmation of the suppressive function of proliferating Tregs from siplizumab cultures.

The protocol was immunoSEQ multiplex PCR, while the TCRdb copy is restricted to in-frame clones and leaves out a portion. The profile shows approximately 120,000 clones, 92% of them singletons. The sample consisted of Tregs sorted from blood. This sequence originates from a human donor in good health. The chain employs TRBV23-1 and TRBJ2-3; D is uncertain. TRBV23-1 qualifies as an ORF whose function is uncertain. The CDR3 bases are TGCGCCAGCAGTCAGCGCCCCGTCCATTCTAGCACAGATACGCAGTATTTT. This encodes CASSQRPVHSSTDTQYF.